This TCR beta chain was recovered during a study of shared clonotypes between healthy human individuals. V lost 4 bases, J lost 1 base, and 8 bases lay in between. CDR3 length: 14 residues. CDR1 and CDR2 from the germline V gene are SEHNR and FQNEAQ (reference sequence). Findings of the study overall: Few donors limited the genetic and exposure-history diversity represented. Clonotype sharing across a few donors was observed for 4.5% to 6.5% of naive CD4 clonotypes.

The test was conducted at deep level. Only in-frame clones appear in the TCRdb table, and some are missing; sequencing was by immunoSEQ multiplex PCR. The table has approximately 1,000,000 clones, approximately 80% seen once. As for this clone: The antigen is not known.

Donors had no recently reported acute infections or vaccinations and were HIV-negative. The sample was memory CD4+ T cells from PBMCs. Sample subset: CD45RA-negative fraction. The genes are TRBV7-9 and TRBJ2-1; D is ambiguous. This receptor was obtained from a man younger than 30 in good health. Some clones in this sample may be carry-over from other donors' samples. CDR3 protein: CASSSSVSYNEQFF. CDR3 in DNA: TGTGCCAGCAGCTCAAGTGTGTCCTACAATGAGCAGTTCTTC.